Each of the 27 T cell receptor beta chains below was sequenced from the same sample in a study of technical replicates of blood from a few donors. Profiled with immunoSEQ multiplex PCR; TCRdb holds only in-frame clones, not every one. The profile covers tens of thousands of clones, with approximately 88% appearing a single time and 4% to 5% taken by the ten largest. Sequencing was carried out using PBMCs. These receptors all come from a human donor in good health. Some clones in this sample may be carry-over from other donors' samples.

This clone was found once. V is TRBV5-4 and J is TRBJ2-5, with TRBD1 matching 9 bases. The ends lost 5 bases at V and 5 bases at J; junction bases unmatched: 7. In germline, CDR1 is SGHNT, CDR2 YYREEE (reference sequence). This CDR3 contains 14 residues. The CDR3 DNA follows: TGTGCCAGCAGACCCTGGGACAGGGTGGAGACCCAGTACTTC. Translating gives CASRPWDRVETQYF. Drawing the rest from reference TRBV5-4 and TRBJ2-5, the complete variable domain is ETGVTQSPTHLIKTRGQQVTLRCSSQSGHNTVSWYQQALGQGPQFIFQYYREEENGRGNFPPRFSGLQFPNYSSELNVNALELDDSALYLCASRPWDRVETQYFGPGTRLLVL.

V is TRBV7-7 and J is TRBJ2-5; a possible D gene is TRBD2 (5 bases). Germline assignment: CDR1 SSHAT and CDR2 FNYEAQ (reference sequence). The CDR3 has 14 residues. The V gene lost 5 bases and the J gene lost 3 bases, with 13 bases spanning the gap. This chain's CDR3 is CASSRRTGEETQYF. CDR3 nucleotide sequence: TGTGCCAGCAGCAGGCGGACTGGAGAAGAGACCCAGTACTTC.

The chain joins TRBV5-5 to TRBJ2-7; possible D gene TRBD2, 6 bases. CDR3 length: 16 residues. Germline V gene sequence: CDR1 SGHKS, CDR2 YYEKEE (reference sequence). Trimming cost V 4 bases and J 3 bases, with 20 bases left between them. For the CDR3, the DNA is TGTGCCAGCAGCCATGAGGGGTGGGGAGGAAGCTACGAGCAGTACTTC. Protein product: CASSHEGWGGSYEQYF.

The chain links TRBV25-1 to TRBJ1-1; D is ambiguous. Trimming pared 6 bases from V and 1 base from J, leaving 9 bases between. CDR3 size: 13 residues. In germline, CDR1 is MGHDK, CDR2 SYGVNS. The CDR3 DNA reads as TGTGCCAGCAGGGTCACAGAGAACACTGAAGCTTTCTTT. It codes for CASRVTENTEAFF.

The chain links TRBV5-6 to TRBJ2-5; the match to TRBD1 covers 7 bases. The germline V gene has CDR1 SGHDT and CDR2 YYEEEE. V trimming: 4 bases; J trimming: 3 bases; junction bases outside the gene matches: 12. The CDR3 loop spans 16 amino acids. The CDR3 DNA sequence: TGTGCCAGCAGCACCTTCCGGGACAGAGACAAAGAGACCCAGTACTTC. This encodes CASSTFRDRDKETQYF.

This chain uses TRBV9 with TRBJ1-3, with 7 bases aligning to TRBD1. Unmatched junction bases numbered 6, after V lost 0 bases and J lost 0 bases. CDR3 length: 17 residues. Germline V gene data show CDR1 as SGDLS and CDR2 as YYNGEE. CDR3: CASSVDPGGFSGNTIYF. The CDR3 DNA is TGTGCCAGCAGCGTAGATCCAGGGGGTTTCTCTGGAAACACCATATATTTT.

The chain is built from TRBV7-2 and TRBJ2-7; the D gene is possibly TRBD1 (5 bases). The V gene's germline CDR1 is SGHTA and CDR2 FQGNSA. V lost 4 bases and J lost 6, with 16 bases in between. This CDR3 is built from 14 residues. CDR3 coding DNA: TGTGCCAGCAGCTCCCGCCAGGGTTCGGGCGAGCAGTACTTC. Translated, it gives CASSSRQGSGEQYF.

Only one count was recorded for this clone. The chain uses TRBV11-1 and TRBJ1-1; D not resolved. Per germline, CDR1 SGHAT and CDR2 FQDESV (reference sequence). CDR3 size: 13 residues. The ends were cut back, 3 bases at V and 3 bases at J, with 8 bases in the middle. CDR3 sequence: CASSFGGDTEAFF. CDR3 nucleotide sequence: TGTGCCAGCAGCTTTGGCGGGGACACTGAAGCTTTCTTT.

The chain has TRBV19 and TRBJ1-2, with 9 bases identical to TRBD1. Germline CDR1 reads LNHDA; CDR2 reads SQIVND (reference sequence). The CDR3 length is 15 residues. The trim removed 7 bases at V and 0 bases at J, leaving 6 bases unmatched. CDR3: CASTDRGGANYGYTF. As DNA, the CDR3 is TGTGCCAGTACCGACAGGGGGGGAGCTAACTATGGCTACACCTTC.

This clone was recorded only once. J is TRBJ2-3 and V is TRBV4-3; D is perhaps TRBD1 (5 bases). V lost 0 bases, J lost 0 bases, and 22 bases lay in between. The CDR3 sequence is 20 residues long. Germline V gene data show CDR1 as LGHNA and CDR2 as YSLEER. In DNA, the CDR3 is TGCGCCAGCAGCCAAGATCGGGCTAGGGGCTACGCCCAAAGCACAGATACGCAGTATTTT. It is translated as CASSQDRARGYAQSTDTQYF.

The chain combines TRBV7-2 with TRBJ1-1; D is ambiguous. Trimming stripped 2 bases from V and 10 bases from J, with 17 bases between. Germline CDR1 and CDR2: SGHTA and FQGNSA. This CDR3 has 14 residues. This CDR3 reads CASSLSPLGLGAFF. CDR3 nucleotide sequence: TGTGCCAGCAGCTTAAGCCCCTTGGGCCTTGGAGCTTTCTTT.

The chain links TRBV9 to TRBJ2-7; 9 nucleotides align to TRBD2. Trimming at V came to 0 bases and at J to 4 bases, leaving 5 bases not matched to a gene. Germline CDR1 is SGDLS and CDR2 is YYNGEE. This CDR3 is built from 15 residues. The CDR3, as DNA: TGTGCCAGCAGCGTAGGCGCTAGCGGGGATTACGAGCAGTACTTC. The encoded protein is CASSVGASGDYEQYF.

This chain links TRBV7-8 with TRBJ1-5; weak D call: TRBD1 (6 bases). Trimming shortened V by 5 bases and J by 5 bases, and 16 bases separated the two germline ends. CDR1 is SGHVS, CDR2 FQNEAQ, per germline. The CDR3 has 15 residues. As DNA, the CDR3 is TGTGCCAGCAGCAAAACCGGGACATCGTATCAGCCCCAGCATTTT. Protein product: CASSKTGTSYQPQHF.

V and J are TRBV6-5 and TRBJ1-2; no definite D call. With 6 bases removed from V and 1 base from J, the gap between germline ends came to 12 bases. CDR1 is MNHEY, CDR2 SVGAGI, per germline. The CDR3 has 14 residues. The DNA for the CDR3 is TGTGCCAGCAGGATGGACGGGATTAACTATGGCTACACCTTC. Protein: CASRMDGINYGYTF.

The rearrangement links TRBV2 to TRBJ1-1; D is ambiguous. CDR3 length: 15 amino acids. CDR1 is SNHLY and CDR2 is FYNNEI in the germline V gene. Trimming cost V 6 bases and J 0 bases, with 14 bases left between them. DNA of the CDR3: TGTGCCAGCAGCATAGGGAGTACCATGAACACTGAAGCTTTCTTT. Protein sequence: CASSIGSTMNTEAFF.

The chain employs TRBV27 and TRBJ1-2, with 7 bases that match TRBD1. The CDR3 consists of 16 residues. V shed 4 bases, J shed 2 bases, and the junction held 10 bases outside the gene matches. Germline assignment: CDR1 MNHEY and CDR2 SMNVEV (reference sequence). CDR3 sequence: CASSSLDRAVNYGYTF. The CDR3 DNA reads TGTGCCAGCAGTTCCTTAGACAGGGCGGTAAACTATGGCTACACCTTC.

The J gene is TRBJ2-7, the V gene TRBV13; TRBD1 matches 12 bases. The CDR3 contains 15 residues. V trimming: 0 bases; J trimming: 4 bases; junction bases outside the gene matches: 1. Germline values: CDR1 PRHDT, CDR2 FYEKMQ (reference sequence). CDR3 coding DNA: TGTGCCAGCAGCTTAGGGGGACAGGGGGCATACGAGCAGTACTTC. Translation: CASSLGGQGAYEQYF.

The chain couples TRBV10-3 to TRBJ2-2; the match to TRBD1 covers 10 bases. The germline gives CDR1 ENHRY, CDR2 SYGVKD. V was clipped by 10 bases and J by 3 bases; unmatched bases: 5. This CDR3 is built from 14 residues. In DNA form, the CDR3 reads TGTGCCACCAGGACAGGGGGTTACACCGGGGAGCTGTTTTTT. Translation: CATRTGGYTGELFF.

This clone has just a few counts. V is TRBV7-9 and J is TRBJ2-1, with 7 positions matching TRBD1. Germline V gene data show CDR1 as SEHNR and CDR2 as FQNEAQ (reference sequence). Trimming took 6 bases from V and 8 from J; bases not matched to a gene: 4. This CDR3 has 12 amino acids. The DNA for the CDR3 is TGTGCCAGCAGGACAGGGATGGATGAGCAGTTCTTC. Amino acids: CASRTGMDEQFF. Full variable domain (remainder filled in from reference TRBV7-9 and TRBJ2-1): DTGVSQNPRHKITKRGQNVTFRCDPISEHNRLYWYRQTLGQGPEFLTYFQNEAQLEKSRLLSDRFSAERPKGSFSTLEIQRTEQGDSAMYLCASRTGMDEQFFGPGTRLTVL.

This chain joins TRBV4-1 and TRBJ1-2; no clear D. V was shortened by 4 bases and J by 2 bases, with 5 bases between the two germline ends. The CDR3 consists of 12 residues. Germline loops: CDR1 MGHRA, CDR2 YSYEKL. CDR3 protein: CASSRGNYGYTF. CDR3 coding DNA: TGCGCCAGCAGCCGAGGGAACTATGGCTACACCTTC.

V usage is TRBV30 and J usage is TRBJ1-1; D gene ambiguous. The CDR3 covers 12 residues. Trimming stripped 4 bases from V and 9 bases from J, with 15 bases between. Per the germline V gene, CDR1 is GTSNPN and CDR2 is SVGIG (reference sequence). This CDR3 reads CAWKVSRAKAFF. The CDR3, as DNA: TGTGCCTGGAAGGTCTCGAGGGCGAAAGCTTTCTTT.

The chain carries TRBV6-6 and TRBJ2-1; D uncertain. Looked up from germline, CDR1 is MNHNY and CDR2 is SVGAGI (reference sequence). The V gene lost 6 bases and the J gene lost 10 bases, with 22 bases spanning the gap. The CDR3 length is 15 residues. CDR3 in amino acids: CASSTGRRSTEEQFF. The CDR3 DNA sequence: TGTGCCAGCAGCACCGGAAGACGTTCCACAGAGGAGCAGTTCTTC.

CDR3 sequence reads: CASSFGQGGSPLHF. The DNA of the CDR3 is TGTGCCAGCAGCTTTGGCCAGGGTGGTTCACCCCTCCACTTT. The V gene is TRBV7-9, the J gene TRBJ1-6, with a weak D call TRBD1 (5 bases). Germline CDR1 reads SEHNR; CDR2 reads FQNEAQ (reference sequence). V was shortened by 3 bases and J by 9 bases, with 12 bases between the two germline ends. CDR3 length: 14 amino acids.

V usage is TRBV10-3 and J usage is TRBJ2-6; tentatively, D is TRBD1 (5 bases). Deletions cut 7 bases from V and 2 bases from J, with 12 bases between. The germline gives CDR1 ENHRY, CDR2 SYGVKD. This CDR3 has 15 amino acids. CDR3 DNA: TGTGCCATCACTCCAGACAGTCCTGGGGCCAACGTCCTGACTTTC. This translates into CAITPDSPGANVLTF.

The rearrangement uses TRBV5-1 and TRBJ2-7; 10 nucleotides agree with TRBD1. The CDR3 is made up of 14 amino acids. V shed 3 bases and J 6 bases; nucleotides not matched to a gene: 6. Germline-derived CDR1 and CDR2 are SGHRS and YFSETQ. This chain's CDR3 is CASSWGQGNVEQYF. CDR3 bases: TGCGCCAGCAGCTGGGGACAGGGGAATGTCGAGCAGTACTTC.

The V gene is TRBV30, the J gene TRBJ2-3; TRBD2 agrees at 7 bases. V trimming: 8 bases; J trimming: 2 bases; junction bases outside the gene matches: 4. Germline CDR1 GTSNPN, CDR2 SVGIG (reference sequence). This CDR3 has 12 amino acids. CDR3 sequence (DNA): TGTGCCAGCCAGCGGGACACAGATACGCAGTATTTT. Amino acids: CASQRDTDTQYF.

The chain has TRBV7-9 and TRBJ1-1; TRBD1 matches 7 bases. The CDR3 length is 15 residues. CDR1 is SEHNR, CDR2 FQNEAQ, per germline (reference sequence). With 5 bases clipped from V and 3 bases from J, the junction kept 9 bases outside the gene matches. In DNA, the CDR3 is TGTGCCAGCAGCGTGTACAGGGGAGAGGACACTGAAGCTTTCTTT. Translated, it gives CASSVYRGEDTEAFF.